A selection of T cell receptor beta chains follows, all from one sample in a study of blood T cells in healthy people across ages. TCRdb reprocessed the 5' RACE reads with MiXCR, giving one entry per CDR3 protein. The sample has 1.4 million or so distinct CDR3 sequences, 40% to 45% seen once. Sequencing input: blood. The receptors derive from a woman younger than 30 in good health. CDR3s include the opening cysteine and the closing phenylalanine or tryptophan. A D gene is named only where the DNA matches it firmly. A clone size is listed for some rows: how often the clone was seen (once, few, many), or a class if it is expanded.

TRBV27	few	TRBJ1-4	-	TGTGCCAGCAGTCGATCCCTTAATGAAAAACTGTTTTTT	CASSRSLNEKLFF
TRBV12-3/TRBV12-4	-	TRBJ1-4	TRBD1	TGTGCCAGCAGCGCCGGACAGGTCGATAATGAAAAACTGTTTTTT	CASSAGQVDNEKLFF
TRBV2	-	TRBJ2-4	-	TGTGCCAGCAGTGATGGGGGATGGCCCAAAAACATTCAGTACTTC	CASSDGGWPKNIQYF
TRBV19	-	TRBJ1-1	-	TGTGCCAGTAGTATAGACAGGATCACTGAAGCTTTCTTT	CASSIDRITEAFF
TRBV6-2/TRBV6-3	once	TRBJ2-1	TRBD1	TGTGCCAGCAGCCAATTTCCTCCGGGACAGGCCACCTACAATGAGCAGTTCTTC	CASSQFPPGQATYNEQFF
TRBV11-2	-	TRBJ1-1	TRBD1	TGTGCCAGCACCCTCCTCCGGGACAGGGTCTCTGAAGCTTTCTTT	CASTLLRDRVSEAFF
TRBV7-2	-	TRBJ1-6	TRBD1	TGTGCCAGCAGCCTCCGACAGGGGCCGGAATCACCCCTCCACTTT	CASSLRQGPESPLHF
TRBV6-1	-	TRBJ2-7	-	TGTGCCAGCAGTGAGGCGAGTTACGAGCAGTACTTC	CASSEASYEQYF
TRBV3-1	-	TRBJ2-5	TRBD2	TGTGCCAGCAGCCAAGAATTTGCGGGGGGGCTCGGTGAGCCGTACTTC	CASSQEFAGGLGEPYF
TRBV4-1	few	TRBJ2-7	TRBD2	TGCGCCAGCAGCCAAACCGGGACTAGCTACGAGCAGTACTTC	CASSQTGTSYEQYF
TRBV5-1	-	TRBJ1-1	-	TGCGCCAGCAGCTTGGTAGGGAGTACGAACACTGAAGCTTTCTTT	CASSLVGSTNTEAFF
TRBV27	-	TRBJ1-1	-	TGTGCCAGCAGTTCTGGGGTTGTCACTGAAGCTTTCTTT	CASSSGVVTEAFF
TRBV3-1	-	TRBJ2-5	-	TGTGCCAGCAGCCTACCTAGCGCCCGGGAGACCCAGTACTTC	CASSLPSARETQYF
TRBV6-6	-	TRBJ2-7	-	TGTGCCAGCAGTTACGACGGGGCCACCTACGAGCAGTACTTC	CASSYDGATYEQYF
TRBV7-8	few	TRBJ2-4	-	TGTGCCAGCAGCTCGGAAGCGGGTAGCAAAAACATTCAGTACTTC	CASSSEAGSKNIQYF
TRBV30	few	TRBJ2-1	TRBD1	TGTGCCTGGAAAGGGACAGGGGGGTCCTACAATGAGCAGTTCTTC	CAWKGTGGSYNEQFF
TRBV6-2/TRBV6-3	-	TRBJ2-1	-	TGTGCCAGCAGAAGAACAGGGTTAGGGATACGGAATGAGCAGTTCTTC	CASRRTGLGIRNEQFF
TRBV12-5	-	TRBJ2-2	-	TGTGCTAGTGGTTCCTCTAGGACTACTTTGTGGACCGGGGAGCTGTTTTTT	CASGSSRTTLWTGELFF
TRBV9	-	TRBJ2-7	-	TGTGCCAGCAGCGTAACGACAGCGACCTACGAGCAGTACTTC	CASSVTTATYEQYF
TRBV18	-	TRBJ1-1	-	TGTGCCAGCTCACCAACCCAGTACACTGAAGCTTTCTTT	CASSPTQYTEAFF
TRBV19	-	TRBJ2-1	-	TGTGCCAGTAAAGGCGACCTGAGCCTTAACAATGAGCAGTTCTTC	CASKGDLSLNNEQFF
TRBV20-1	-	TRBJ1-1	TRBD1	TGCAGTGGACAGGGGGCCACTGAAGCTTTCTTT	CSGQGATEAFF
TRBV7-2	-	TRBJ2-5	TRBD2	TGTGCCAGCAGCTTTACTAGCGGGCCCGAGACCCAGTACTTC	CASSFTSGPETQYF
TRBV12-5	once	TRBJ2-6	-	TGTGCTAGTGGTTTGGACGGTACTGGGGCCAACGTCCTGACTTTC	CASGLDGTGANVLTF
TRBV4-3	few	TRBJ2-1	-	TGCGCCAGCAGCCAAGAAATGTTGAGCTCCTACAATGAGCAGTTCTTC	CASSQEMLSSYNEQFF
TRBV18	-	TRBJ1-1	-	TGTGCCAGCTCACCGAATCAGGGGAGCGAGGCTGAAGCTTTCTTT	CASSPNQGSEAEAFF
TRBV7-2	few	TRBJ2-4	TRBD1	TGTGCCAGCAGCTCCGGGACAGGGAAAAACATTCAGTACTTC	CASSSGTGKNIQYF
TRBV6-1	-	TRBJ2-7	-	TGTGCCACCGGGCGGATCACCGCCTACAATGAGCAGTACTTC	CATGRITAYNEQYF
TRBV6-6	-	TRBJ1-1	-	TGTGCCAGCAGTTACTTCCAGGGAGGGGCTGGGAACACTGAGGCTTTCTTT	CASSYFQGGAGNTEAFF
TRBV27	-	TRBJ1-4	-	TGTGCCAGCAGTTCCCGAAATGAAAAACTGTTTTTT	CASSSRNEKLFF
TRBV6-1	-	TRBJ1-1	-	TGTGCCAGCAGTGCGGGGACGGGTTCTGAAGCTTTCTTT	CASSAGTGSEAFF
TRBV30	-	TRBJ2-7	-	TGTGCCTGGAATCTCGGCCGGGCCTACGAGCAGTACTTC	CAWNLGRAYEQYF
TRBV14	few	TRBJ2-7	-	TGTGCCAGCAGCCAAGAACCAGGGGACACCTACGAGCAGTACTTC	CASSQEPGDTYEQYF
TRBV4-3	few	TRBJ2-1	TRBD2	TGCGCCAGCAGCCATGGCGGGAGCTCTTCCTACAATGAGCAGTTCTTC	CASSHGGSSSYNEQFF
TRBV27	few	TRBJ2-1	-	TGTGCCAGCAGAGATAGGGGAGGCTCCTACAATGAGCAGTTCTTC	CASRDRGGSYNEQFF
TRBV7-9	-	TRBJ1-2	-	TGTGCCAGCAGCTTACCCCTGGAAGGGGCAAACTATGGCTACACCTTC	CASSLPLEGANYGYTF
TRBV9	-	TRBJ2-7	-	TGTGCCAGCAGCGCCAGCTGGACTACGAGCTACGAGCAGTACTTC	CASSASWTTSYEQYF
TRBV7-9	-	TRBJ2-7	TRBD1	TGTGCCAGCAGCCCACCCGCGACAGGGGGCCTTTACGAGCAGTACTTC	CASSPPATGGLYEQYF